This T cell receptor (beta chain) was found in a study of long-term antiretroviral therapy in people with HIV. For the study at large: The oldest samples precede the 2015 immediate-ART recommendation by about a decade.

Comment on this clone: Antigen specificity is unknown.

Study-level points and caveats: The study collected blood between about 2003 and 2018, possibly under older ART regimens.

This CDR3 is 14 amino acids long. J gave up 7 bases and V 0 bases, and 3 bases lay outside the gene matches. CDR1 and CDR2 from the germline V gene are SGHNT and YYREEE (reference sequence). Roughly 1-10 million cryopreserved PBMC were held in samples before DNA extraction. Researchers ran immunoSEQ v3.0 at survey level. TCRdb's copy holds only in-frame clones and misses some; the assay was immunoSEQ multiplex PCR. The repertoire has around 17,000 clones, about 80% of them found once; the top ten carry roughly 8.3%. The receptor was isolated from a man in his late teens or twenties with HIV. The V call is TRBV5-4, the J call TRBJ1-4; TRBD1 agrees at 7 bases. The sample in question was unsorted PBMCs, obtained 0.1 years after starting antiretroviral therapy. The CDR3 DNA is TGTGCCAGCAGCTTGGAGGGGGCGTTTGAAAAACTGTTTTTT. Protein: CASSLEGAFEKLFF.